These 13 T cell receptor beta chains came from one sample sequenced in a study of T cell repertoires in cytomegalovirus infection (dated by TCRdb to the late 2010s). For these receptors, no antigen is known. Taken with the paper, the label for treatment or condition translates to: in vitro stimulation with specific CMV peptide epitopes to enrich CMV-specific T cells. Reads for this sample came from an Illumina HiSeq 1500. TCRdb cleaned the public reads at Q25 with fastp, built clones with MiXCR and kept in-frame beta chains. Under each unique CDR3 protein, matching rows form one entry showing the most common genes and DNA. The sample includes 750,000 to 950,000 distinct CDR3 sequences, with under 35% observed a single time. Over 10% of the sample is held by the ten biggest clonotypes. This material consisted of cultured CD8+ T cells from PBMCs, taken from culture after CMV antigen stimulation. These receptors came from a human donor in good health (CMV status not recorded). Some clones in this sample may be carry-over from other donors' samples.

A few counts support this clonotype. The gene calls are TRBV15 and TRBJ1-1, with D hard to call. The V gene's germline CDR1 is LNHNV and CDR2 YYDKDF (reference sequence). V gave up 3 bases and J gave up 3 bases, with 14 bases separating them. The CDR3 is 15 residues long. In DNA, the CDR3 is TGTGCCACCAGCAGTAAACTAATGCCCGACACTGAAGCTTTCTTT. This translates into CATSSKLMPDTEAFF.

The chain uses TRBV2 and TRBJ1-5; TRBD1 matches at 9 bases. From germline, CDR1 is SNHLY and CDR2 FYNNEI. The V gene end was trimmed by 5 bases and the J gene end by 5 bases; junction bases not matched to a gene: 7. This CDR3 is 15 amino acids long. The CDR3 sequence is CASSQTGGAYQPQHF. The CDR3 DNA is TGTGCCAGCAGTCAAACAGGGGGCGCCTATCAGCCCCAGCATTTT.

This clonotype was counted ten times or more. V gene TRBV4-2 combines with J gene TRBJ2-2; TRBD1 is a possible D gene (6 bases). The germline gives CDR1 LGHNA, CDR2 YNFKEQ. V was trimmed by 5 bases and J by 2 bases, leaving 12 bases between them. CDR3 length: 15 amino acids. CDR3 residues: CASSFRTENTGELFF. CDR3 in DNA: TGTGCCAGCAGCTTTCGGACAGAAAACACCGGGGAGCTGTTTTTT.

This sequence joins TRBV7-6 and TRBJ2-3, with TRBD1 matching over 8 bases. CDR3 length: 17 amino acids. The V gene's germline CDR1 is SGHVS and CDR2 FNYEAQ. After removal of 5 bases from V and 0 bases from J, the junction contained 10 bases not matched to a gene. The CDR3 nucleotides read TGTGCCAGCAGCCCGCCGTGGACAGGGCAGAGCACAGATACGCAGTATTTT. Protein sequence: CASSPPWTGQSTDTQYF.

V is TRBV7-2 and J is TRBJ1-1; no reliable D call. Germline V gives CDR1 SGHTA, CDR2 FQGNSA. The ends were cut back, 6 bases at V and 3 bases at J, with 14 bases in the middle. The length of the CDR3 is 14 residues. For the CDR3, the DNA is TGTGCCAGCAGTCCCGGAGCTCTACACACTGAAGCTTTCTTT. Its translation is CASSPGALHTEAFF.

This clonotype showed up just a few times. The chain recombines TRBV4-2 with TRBJ1-4; TRBD1 matches at 7 bases. The CDR3 extends over 16 amino acids. The germline V gene has CDR1 LGHNA and CDR2 YNFKEQ. V lost 3 bases, J lost 5 bases, and 9 bases stayed unmatched. The CDR3 nucleotides are TGTGCCAGCAGCCAGGAAGACAGGGCGAGAAATGAAAAACTGTTTTTT. Translating gives CASSQEDRARNEKLFF.

This clonotype has just a few counts. The chain has TRBV6-5 and TRBJ2-1, with D possibly called TRBD1 or TRBD2 (5 bases each). V lost 2 bases and J 6 bases, leaving 11 bases between the germline ends. CDR3 size: 14 residues. CDR1 is MNHEY and CDR2 is SVGAGI in the germline V gene. This chain's CDR3 is CASSYGGNGNEQFF. CDR3 bases: TGTGCCAGCAGTTACGGGGGTAACGGCAATGAGCAGTTCTTC.

In its sample, this clonotype was seen many times. The chain uses TRBV7-8 and TRBJ2-5; perhaps TRBD1 as D (6 bases). Germline CDR1 and CDR2: SGHVS and FQNEAQ. This CDR3 region has 15 residues. The V gene lost 2 bases and the J gene lost 2 bases, with 12 bases spanning the gap. CDR3: CASSLSTGNQETQYF. The CDR3 DNA follows: TGTGCCAGCAGCTTAAGCACAGGGAATCAAGAGACCCAGTACTTC.

This clonotype showed up many times. The chain joins TRBV29-1 to TRBJ1-1; D remains ambiguous. The V end lost 5 bases, the J end lost 4 bases, and 5 bases lay between the germline ends. CDR1 and CDR2 from the germline V gene are SQVTM and ANQGSEA. The CDR3 runs to 10 residues. In nucleotides, the CDR3 is TGCAGCGTTTGGGGCACTGAAGCTTTCTTT. This codes for CSVWGTEAFF.

The CDR3 DNA reads TGTGCCAGCAGCTTAGAATCGAGGGGGCCCCAAGAGACCCAGTACTTC. Translation gives CASSLESRGPQETQYF. The chain combines TRBV7-6 with TRBJ2-5; 7 nucleotides agree with TRBD1. V was clipped by 1 base and J by 1 base; unmatched bases: 6. The CDR3 is 16 amino acids. Germline V CDR1 and CDR2: SGHVS, FNYEAQ.

The CDR3 region has the DNA TGTGCCAGCAGCTTTGGATCTTTGCCTTTCTTT. Protein product: CASSFGSLPFF. The chain combines TRBV5-8 with TRBJ1-1; D is unclear. The germline CDR1 and CDR2 sequences are SGHTS and YDEGEE. V was trimmed by 2 bases and J by 12 bases, leaving 11 bases between them. The CDR3 totals 11 residues.

DNA for the CDR3: TGCAGCGTTGGAGTCCCAAACAGGGCGGACGAGCAGTACTTC. As protein: CSVGVPNRADEQYF. The chain recombines TRBV29-1 with TRBJ2-7, with a possible D match to TRBD1 (6 bases). The CDR3 sequence is 14 residues long. V shed 4 bases and J shed 5 bases, with 18 bases lying between them. From germline, CDR1 is SQVTM and CDR2 ANQGSEA.

The sample holds a few counts of this clonotype. The chain recombines TRBV7-9 with TRBJ2-3; 9 nucleotides agree with TRBD2. Germline loops: CDR1 SEHNR, CDR2 FQNEAQ (reference sequence). V was pared by 5 bases and J by 5 bases, with 11 bases of the junction left unmatched. This CDR3 comprises 16 residues. Here the CDR3 reads CASSPVGGGAEDTQYF. CDR3 DNA sequence: TGTGCCAGCAGCCCCGTAGGCGGGGGGGCAGAAGATACGCAGTATTTT.